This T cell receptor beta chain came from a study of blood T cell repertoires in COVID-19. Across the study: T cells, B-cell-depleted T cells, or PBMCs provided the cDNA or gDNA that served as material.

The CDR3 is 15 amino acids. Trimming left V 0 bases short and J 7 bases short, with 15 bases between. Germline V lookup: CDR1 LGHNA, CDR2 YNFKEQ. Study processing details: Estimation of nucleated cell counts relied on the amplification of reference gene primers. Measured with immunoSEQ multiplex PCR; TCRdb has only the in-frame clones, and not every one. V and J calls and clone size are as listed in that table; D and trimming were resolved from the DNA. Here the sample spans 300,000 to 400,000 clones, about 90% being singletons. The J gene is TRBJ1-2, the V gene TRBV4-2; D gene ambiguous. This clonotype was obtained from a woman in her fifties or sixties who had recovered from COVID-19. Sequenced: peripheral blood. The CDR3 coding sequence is TGTGCCAGCAGCCAAGATATATGGGGAGATGCTGGCTACACCTTC. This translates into CASSQDIWGDAGYTF.